These T cell receptor beta chains were read from a single sample in a study of blood T cell repertoires in COVID-19. Generated by immunoSEQ multiplex PCR, the TCRdb table keeps only in-frame clones and is missing some. The profile shows over 200,000 clones, roughly four fifths of them singletons. Sequences were obtained from peripheral blood. These receptors were taken from a man in his fifties with active or convalescent COVID-19. CDR3s include the opening cysteine and the closing phenylalanine or tryptophan. Each record gives: D gene, J gene, V gene, clone size, CDR3 DNA, CDR3 protein. The D gene is left open where the match is weak. Clone size, where shown, is once, few, many, or a class for clones that have expanded.

D gene: .
J gene: TRBJ2-1
V gene: TRBV2
clone size: .
CDR3 DNA: TGTGCCAGCAGTGAATATGGCGGGCTCCTCGACAATGAGCAGTTCTTC
CDR3 protein: CASSEYGGLLDNEQFF

D gene: .
J gene: TRBJ1-2
V gene: TRBV9
clone size: few
CDR3 DNA: TGTGCCAGCAGACGAGGGGAGGAGGGGAACTATGGCTACACCTTC
CDR3 protein: CASRRGEEGNYGYTF

D gene: TRBD1
J gene: TRBJ1-2
V gene: TRBV30
clone size: .
CDR3 DNA: TGTGCCTGGAGTGTTGGGACAGACTATGGCTACACCTTC
CDR3 protein: CAWSVGTDYGYTF

D gene: .
J gene: TRBJ2-7
V gene: TRBV4-1
clone size: .
CDR3 DNA: TGCGCCAGCAGCGACCGGGACGAGCAGTACTTC
CDR3 protein: CASSDRDEQYF

D gene: TRBD1
J gene: TRBJ1-6
V gene: TRBV6-5
clone size: .
CDR3 DNA: TGTGCCAGCAGTTCCCTAGGACAGGAGAATTCACCCCTCCACTTT
CDR3 protein: CASSSLGQENSPLHF

D gene: TRBD1
J gene: TRBJ2-3
V gene: TRBV6-6
clone size: .
CDR3 DNA: TGTGCCAGCAGCCGAGGACAGGGTATAGATACGCAGTATTTT
CDR3 protein: CASSRGQGIDTQYF

D gene: .
J gene: TRBJ1-3
V gene: TRBV18
clone size: .
CDR3 DNA: TGTGCCAGCACCCAAAACACAGGGAGTTACTCTGGAAACACCATATATTTT
CDR3 protein: CASTQNTGSYSGNTIYF

D gene: .
J gene: TRBJ1-6
V gene: TRBV7-9
clone size: .
CDR3 DNA: TGTGCCAGCAGACTTCGGGTCCGCTTATCTAGAGCCCTCCACTTT
CDR3 protein: CASRLRVRLSRALHF

D gene: TRBD1
J gene: TRBJ1-1
V gene: TRBV7-2
clone size: .
CDR3 DNA: TGTGCCAGCAGCCTAATGACAGGGTCTAACACTGAAGCTTTCTTT
CDR3 protein: CASSLMTGSNTEAFF

D gene: TRBD2
J gene: TRBJ2-5
V gene: TRBV4-1
clone size: .
CDR3 DNA: TGCGCCAGCAGCAAGGGACTAGCGGGGGGCAAGCAAGAGACCCAGTACTTC
CDR3 protein: CASSKGLAGGKQETQYF

D gene: .
J gene: TRBJ2-1
V gene: TRBV9
clone size: .
CDR3 DNA: TGTGCCAGCAGCGTAGCCGGCAGGCCTGTCCCAAACAATGAGCAGTTCTTC
CDR3 protein: CASSVAGRPVPNNEQFF

D gene: TRBD2
J gene: TRBJ2-1
V gene: TRBV9
clone size: .
CDR3 DNA: TGTGCCAGCAGCGTAGAAGCTCGCGGGGGGGCGTATGAGCAGTTCTTC
CDR3 protein: CASSVEARGGAYEQFF

D gene: TRBD1
J gene: TRBJ1-1
V gene: TRBV19
clone size: few
CDR3 DNA: TGTGCCAGTAGTAGTAGGGGACAGCCGAACACTGAAGCTTTCTTT
CDR3 protein: CASSSRGQPNTEAFF

D gene: TRBD1
J gene: TRBJ1-1
V gene: TRBV28
clone size: .
CDR3 DNA: TGTGCCAGCAGACCTCCCCAGGGGGTGAACACTGAAGCTTTCTTT
CDR3 protein: CASRPPQGVNTEAFF

D gene: .
J gene: TRBJ2-3
V gene: TRBV7-9
clone size: .
CDR3 DNA: TGTGCCAGCAGCTTATTGGGGGGGCCAACCACAGATACGCAGTATTTT
CDR3 protein: CASSLLGGPTTDTQYF

D gene: TRBD1
J gene: TRBJ2-7
V gene: TRBV6-5
clone size: .
CDR3 DNA: TGTGCCAGCAGTTACGGGACAGGGGACGAGCAGTACTTC
CDR3 protein: CASSYGTGDEQYF

D gene: TRBD1
J gene: TRBJ1-5
V gene: TRBV6-5
clone size: .
CDR3 DNA: TGTGCCAGCAGGGTAACAGGGGGCAGCCAGCCCCAGCATTTT
CDR3 protein: CASRVTGGSQPQHF

D gene: TRBD2
J gene: TRBJ2-3
V gene: TRBV13
clone size: .
CDR3 DNA: TGTGCCAGCAGCTTAGATCCAGCGGGGGGGCCGTATCAGGATACGCAGTATTTT
CDR3 protein: CASSLDPAGGPYQDTQYF

D gene: TRBD1
J gene: TRBJ1-2
V gene: TRBV7-9
clone size: .
CDR3 DNA: TGTGCCAGCAGCTCCGACAGGGTTGGAGGTGGCTACACCTTC
CDR3 protein: CASSSDRVGGGYTF

D gene: .
J gene: TRBJ2-7
V gene: TRBV20-1
clone size: once
CDR3 DNA: TGCAGTGCAAGTCCCCTTCAGGTTTGGGACATAAGCTCCTACGAGCAGTACTTC
CDR3 protein: CSASPLQVWDISSYEQYF

D gene: TRBD1
J gene: TRBJ2-5
V gene: TRBV27
clone size: .
CDR3 DNA: TGTGCCAGCAGGGGTTCGGACAGGGGGCGCTTAGAGACCCAGTACTTC
CDR3 protein: CASRGSDRGRLETQYF

D gene: TRBD1
J gene: TRBJ1-1
V gene: TRBV6-2/TRBV6-3
clone size: .
CDR3 DNA: TGTGCCAGCAGTTACCCACGGGACAGGGCATCGAACACTGAAGCTTTCTTT
CDR3 protein: CASSYPRDRASNTEAFF

D gene: TRBD1
J gene: TRBJ1-1
V gene: TRBV9
clone size: .
CDR3 DNA: TGTGCCAGCAGCGTAGTGACAGGGTTGAACACTGAAGCTTTCTTT
CDR3 protein: CASSVVTGLNTEAFF

D gene: TRBD1
J gene: TRBJ2-2
V gene: TRBV11-2
clone size: once
CDR3 DNA: TGTGCCAGCAGCTTAACAGGGGGGAACACCGGGGAGCTGTTTTTT
CDR3 protein: CASSLTGGNTGELFF

D gene: TRBD1
J gene: TRBJ2-7
V gene: TRBV6-5
clone size: .
CDR3 DNA: TGTGCCAGCAGACGGGCAGGGGGTGACGAGCAGTACTTC
CDR3 protein: CASRRAGGDEQYF

D gene: .
J gene: TRBJ2-5
V gene: TRBV5-1
clone size: .
CDR3 DNA: TGCGCCAGCAGTGAACCCGCAGGGGAAGCGTCCCAGTACTTC
CDR3 protein: CASSEPAGEASQYF

D gene: .
J gene: TRBJ1-6
V gene: TRBV5-8
clone size: .
CDR3 DNA: TGTGCCAGCAGCTTGAGCGGGATGGGTTCACCCCTCCACTTT
CDR3 protein: CASSLSGMGSPLHF

D gene: .
J gene: TRBJ2-1
V gene: TRBV3-1/TRBV3-2
clone size: few
CDR3 DNA: TGTGCCAGCAGCCAGGTGGCGGGTGAGCAGTTCTTC
CDR3 protein: CASSQVAGEQFF

D gene: TRBD1
J gene: TRBJ1-2
V gene: TRBV10-3
clone size: .
CDR3 DNA: TGTGCCATCAGTGGACAGGGAGCCTATGGCTACACCTTC
CDR3 protein: CAISGQGAYGYTF

D gene: TRBD1
J gene: TRBJ1-5
V gene: TRBV5-1
clone size: .
CDR3 DNA: TGCGCCAGCAGCGAGGGGGTGACAGGGCGAGTTGATCAGCCCCAGCATTTT
CDR3 protein: CASSEGVTGRVDQPQHF

D gene: TRBD1
J gene: TRBJ1-1
V gene: TRBV11-3
clone size: .
CDR3 DNA: TGTGCCAGCAGCTCAAACAGGGGGATGAACACTGAAGCTTTCTTT
CDR3 protein: CASSSNRGMNTEAFF

D gene: TRBD1
J gene: TRBJ1-2
V gene: TRBV25-1
clone size: .
CDR3 DNA: TGTGCCAGCAGTGAACCCGGGACAGGGGTTGCTGGCTACACCTTC
CDR3 protein: CASSEPGTGVAGYTF

D gene: .
J gene: TRBJ1-2
V gene: TRBV6-2/TRBV6-3
clone size: .
CDR3 DNA: TGTGCCAGCAGTAAGAGGAACAGGGCCATACCAGATGGCTACACCTTC
CDR3 protein: CASSKRNRAIPDGYTF

D gene: .
J gene: TRBJ1-4
V gene: TRBV6-6
clone size: .
CDR3 DNA: TGTGCCAGCAGTCCCGGGACGGGAGGATCTGCAACTAATGAAAAACTGTTTTTT
CDR3 protein: CASSPGTGGSATNEKLFF

D gene: TRBD1
J gene: TRBJ2-3
V gene: TRBV24-1
clone size: .
CDR3 DNA: TGTGCCACCAGTGATACAGGGGGCCCGACAGATACGCAGTATTTT
CDR3 protein: CATSDTGGPTDTQYF

D gene: TRBD1
J gene: TRBJ1-5
V gene: TRBV23-1
clone size: once
CDR3 DNA: TGCGCCAGCAGTCAATCGGACAGGGAGGACAGTCAGCCCCAGCATTTT
CDR3 protein: CASSQSDREDSQPQHF

D gene: TRBD1
J gene: TRBJ2-5
V gene: TRBV7-3
clone size: .
CDR3 DNA: TGTGCCAGCAGCCCGACAGGGCAAGAGACCCAGTACTTC
CDR3 protein: CASSPTGQETQYF

D gene: TRBD1
J gene: TRBJ1-5
V gene: TRBV19
clone size: .
CDR3 DNA: TGTGCCAGTAGAAAAGACAGGGGAGGTCAGCCCCAGCATTTT
CDR3 protein: CASRKDRGGQPQHF

D gene: .
J gene: TRBJ2-3
V gene: TRBV11-1
clone size: .
CDR3 DNA: TGTGCCAGCAGCCTCGCGCGGGCCCCCCCGGATACGCAGTATTTT
CDR3 protein: CASSLARAPPDTQYF

D gene: .
J gene: TRBJ2-1
V gene: TRBV6-2/TRBV6-3
clone size: .
CDR3 DNA: TGTGCCAGCAGTTCGGGACGCGGGACGGATGAGCAGTTCTTC
CDR3 protein: CASSSGRGTDEQFF

D gene: .
J gene: TRBJ2-7
V gene: TRBV15
clone size: .
CDR3 DNA: TGTGCCACCAGCAGAGACAGGGCCCACGAGCAGTACTTC
CDR3 protein: CATSRDRAHEQYF

D gene: TRBD1
J gene: TRBJ2-7
V gene: TRBV29-1
clone size: once
CDR3 DNA: TGCAGCGTTGAAAGACAGGGAACCTACGAGCAGTACTTC
CDR3 protein: CSVERQGTYEQYF

D gene: .
J gene: TRBJ1-6
V gene: TRBV4-1
clone size: .
CDR3 DNA: TGCGCCAGCAGCCAAGATGACATAGGCGCATATAATTCACCCCTCCACTTT
CDR3 protein: CASSQDDIGAYNSPLHF

D gene: .
J gene: TRBJ2-5
V gene: TRBV7-3
clone size: .
CDR3 DNA: TGTGCCAGCAGCCCCTCCCTAGGGGGCCAAGAGACCCAGTACTTC
CDR3 protein: CASSPSLGGQETQYF

D gene: TRBD1
J gene: TRBJ2-1
V gene: TRBV2
clone size: .
CDR3 DNA: TGTGCCAGCAGTACCGGGACAGGGGCGTACAATGAGCAGTTCTTC
CDR3 protein: CASSTGTGAYNEQFF

D gene: TRBD1
J gene: TRBJ2-2
V gene: TRBV19
clone size: .
CDR3 DNA: TGTGCCAGTAAACCGCGGACAGGGGTGGCCGGGGAGCTGTTTTTT
CDR3 protein: CASKPRTGVAGELFF

D gene: .
J gene: TRBJ2-3
V gene: TRBV7-2
clone size: once
CDR3 DNA: TGTGCCAGCAGCTTAGAACTATCCACAGATACGCAGTATTTT
CDR3 protein: CASSLELSTDTQYF

D gene: TRBD1
J gene: TRBJ2-7
V gene: TRBV4-1
clone size: .
CDR3 DNA: TGCGCCAGCAGCCAAGAGGGGACAGGATCGTTCTACGAGCAGTACTTC
CDR3 protein: CASSQEGTGSFYEQYF

D gene: .
J gene: TRBJ1-2
V gene: TRBV2
clone size: .
CDR3 DNA: TGTGCCAGCAGTGAATCGGGCAGGGCCGACTATGGCTACACCTTC
CDR3 protein: CASSESGRADYGYTF

D gene: .
J gene: TRBJ1-3
V gene: TRBV15
clone size: .
CDR3 DNA: TGTGCCACCAGCAGAGATTTAGCCTCTGGAAACACCATATATTTT
CDR3 protein: CATSRDLASGNTIYF

D gene: TRBD1
J gene: TRBJ1-1
V gene: TRBV29-1
clone size: .
CDR3 DNA: TGCAGCGTAATACCCCAGGGGGCGCGGGGGTACGCTGAAGCTTTCTTT
CDR3 protein: CSVIPQGARGYAEAFF

D gene: .
J gene: TRBJ1-1
V gene: TRBV11-1
clone size: .
CDR3 DNA: TGTGCCAGCAGCCAGGGATCCCCGGAAACTGAAGCTTTCTTT
CDR3 protein: CASSQGSPETEAFF

D gene: .
J gene: TRBJ1-4
V gene: TRBV7-2
clone size: .
CDR3 DNA: TGTGCCAGCAGCCCCAGGGTCTCTGAAAAACTGTTTTTT
CDR3 protein: CASSPRVSEKLFF

D gene: .
J gene: TRBJ2-3
V gene: TRBV28
clone size: .
CDR3 DNA: TGTGCCAGCATTCCCAGGGTTCTGGGAACAGATACGCAGTATTTT
CDR3 protein: CASIPRVLGTDTQYF